This record looks at one TCR beta chain sequence and its context. Its antigen is not yet known. Per-base quality was not reported, and no clone a single base away is much larger than it. Sequencing relied on an Illumina HiSeq 2500. Quantitative 5'-RACE with molecular barcodes was the method used to prepare the TCR beta libraries. From the authors' description of their analysis: To identify disease-linked TCR variants, a new computational method was used, one built on a probabilistic model of VDJ rearrangement. TCRdb ran its own pipeline on the public reads, namely fastp trimming at Q25 and MiXCR clone calling, and kept in-frame beta chains. Rows matching on CDR3 protein sequence are summarized as one entry with the most common DNA and genes. These V and J calls are TCRdb output, not the study's own analysis. The sample records about 700,000 distinct CDR3 sequences, 15% to 20% of which are singletons. The leading ten clones occupy roughly a fifth of the sample.

The record originates from a study of CD8 T cells in ankylosing spondylitis (dated by TCRdb to about 2017). Regarding the research as a whole: The study set out to find disease-linked TCR variants by profiling T cell receptor beta repertoires in ankylosing spondylitis patients and healthy donors. The full study cohort was made up of 25 ankylosing spondylitis patients and 108 healthy donors. Samples of peripheral blood were taken, and for ankylosing spondylitis patients, synovial fluid was collected as well. The study at large found these results: A CD8+ phenotype was shown by the disease-linked clones, which were found at relatively low frequencies in peripheral blood. Some TCR beta motif variants had previously been reported in synovial fluid and blood of reactive arthritis patients, which suggested common disease-initiation mechanisms. Blood from ankylosing spondylitis patients appeared to be characterized by a TCR beta motif composed of roughly eight highly homologous amino acid variants. According to the report, matched synovial fluid samples from ankylosing spondylitis patients were significantly enriched for the disease-linked clones.

CDR3 length: 16 amino acids, cysteine to phenylalanine. Only the CDR3 portion is preserved as DNA: 48 bases, with reading frame beginning at the first base. The germline V gene yields LGHNA for CDR1 and YSLEER for CDR2. Deletion took 1 base off V and 0 bases off J, with a span of 12 bases between the germline ends. This chain joins TRBV4-3 to TRBJ1-1; TRBD1 is possibly the D segment (6 matching bases). Sequenced material: blood, either unsorted or a sorted T cell fraction (not recorded which). This receptor was taken from a male donor with ankylosing spondylitis. The DNA sequence reads TGCGCCAGCAGCCAAGGGCTGGGGGCAATGAACACTGAAGCTTTCTTT. This encodes CASSQGLGAMNTEAFF.